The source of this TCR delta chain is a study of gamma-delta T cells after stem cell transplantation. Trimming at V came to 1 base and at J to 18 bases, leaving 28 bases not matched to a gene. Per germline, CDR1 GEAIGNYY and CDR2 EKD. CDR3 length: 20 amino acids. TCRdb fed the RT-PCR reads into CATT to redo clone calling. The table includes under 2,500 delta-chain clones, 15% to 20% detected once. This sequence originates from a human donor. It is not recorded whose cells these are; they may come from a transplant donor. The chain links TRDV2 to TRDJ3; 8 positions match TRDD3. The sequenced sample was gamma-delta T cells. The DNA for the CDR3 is TGTGCCTGTGACACTTACTGGGGGCAGCCCCTCTCCTGTGACAACCGCCCGATGTTTTTC. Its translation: CACDTYWGQPLSCDNRPMFF.